The next 10 T cell receptor beta chains were all read from a single sample in a study of Ad26.COV2.S vaccination and SARS-CoV-2 variants. Treatment noted: around 19 received Ad26.COV2.S at low or high dose, single or two shots; 5 received placebo; per-sample allocation not given. The samples were gathered on day 63 after the first injection of vaccine or placebo. Here immunoSEQ multiplex PCR was the method, and the copy in TCRdb shows in-frame clones only, minus some. In the table there are some 330,000 clones, around 90% of which are singletons. The starting material was peripheral blood, obtained in a trial of Ad26.COV2.S vaccine versus placebo. The receptors come from a person aged 18-60 years who received the Ad26.COV2.S COVID-19 vaccine or a placebo.

The chain uses TRBV4-2 and TRBJ2-3; no definite D call. Trimming left V 0 bases short and J 4 bases short, with 11 bases between. Germline assignment: CDR1 LGHNA and CDR2 YNFKEQ. The CDR3 runs to 15 residues. CDR3 in DNA: TGTGCCAGCAGCCAAGAACCCGCCCCGGCAGATACGCAGTATTTT. Amino acids: CASSQEPAPADTQYF.

Here the CDR3 reads CASSPRERVNTEAFF. In DNA, the CDR3 is TGTGCCAGCAGCCCCCGAGAGAGGGTGAACACTGAAGCTTTCTTT. V and J are TRBV11-2 and TRBJ1-1, with D hard to call. This CDR3 is 15 amino acids long. V was pared by 5 bases and J by 0 bases, with 13 bases between. Germline-derived CDR1 and CDR2 are SGHAT and FQNNGV.

This chain links TRBV7-4 with TRBJ2-2, with 13 bases lining up with TRBD2. This CDR3 has 21 amino acids. The J segment lost 1 base and the V segment lost 3 bases, leaving 14 bases of the junction unmatched. Germline lookup yields CDR1 SGHVT and CDR2 SQSDAQ. The CDR3 DNA reads as TGTGCCAGCAGCTTCCCTCGAACTAGCGGGGGGGATATTGGGAACACCGGGGAGCTGTTTTTT. This translates into CASSFPRTSGGDIGNTGELFF.

The chain recombines TRBV11-2 with TRBJ1-5; no firm D call. The CDR3 contains 15 residues. The germline V gene has CDR1 SGHAT and CDR2 FQNNGV. Trimming removed 3 bases at V and 4 bases at J, with 13 bases between. The CDR3 protein is CASSFSRLPNQPQHF. The CDR3 DNA is TGTGCCAGCAGCTTCTCCCGGTTGCCTAATCAGCCCCAGCATTTT. The full variable domain, with the rest looked up from reference TRBV11-2 and TRBJ1-5, is EAGVAQSPRYKIIEKRQSVAFWCNPISGHATLYWYQQILGQGPKLLIQFQNNGVVDDSQLPKDRFSAERLKGVDSTLKIQPAKLEDSAVYLCASSFSRLPNQPQHFGDGTRLSIL.

The chain combines TRBV30 with TRBJ2-6; no firm D call. The CDR3 covers 14 residues. V was pared by 3 bases and J by 4 bases, with 10 bases between. Germline V lookup: CDR1 GTSNPN, CDR2 SVGIG (reference sequence). Here the CDR3 reads CAWSYMSGANVLTF. CDR3 DNA: TGTGCCTGGAGCTATATGAGCGGGGCCAACGTCCTGACTTTC.

This chain uses TRBV6-1 with TRBJ1-1; unclear D gene. Trimming stripped 0 bases from V and 0 bases from J, with 5 bases between. The CDR3 runs 14 residues. Germline V gene lookup returns CDR1 MNHNS and CDR2 SASEGT. The DNA for the CDR3 is TGTGCCAGCAGTGAAGCGGGGATGAACACTGAAGCTTTCTTT. This gives the protein CASSEAGMNTEAFF.

The chain recombines TRBV5-6 with TRBJ1-1; TRBD1 agrees at 8 bases. Per germline, CDR1 SGHDT and CDR2 YYEEEE. V lost 4 bases, J lost 1 base, and 3 bases stayed unmatched. The CDR3 has 14 residues. The CDR3 protein is CASSVDRANTEAFF. For the CDR3, the DNA is TGTGCCAGCAGCGTGGACAGGGCGAACACTGAAGCTTTCTTT. Full variable domain (outside the CDR3, taken from reference TRBV5-6 and TRBJ1-1): DAGVTQSPTHLIKTRGQQVTLRCSPKSGHDTVSWYQQALGQGPQFIFQYYEEEERQRGNFPDRFSGHQFPNYSSELNVNALLLGDSALYLCASSVDRANTEAFFGQGTRLTVV.

This chain connects TRBV6-1 to TRBJ1-1; perhaps TRBD1 as D (6 bases). The V gene's germline CDR1 is MNHNS and CDR2 SASEGT. The CDR3 is 16 residues long. Trimming pared 4 bases from V and 5 bases from J, leaving 20 bases between. CDR3 sequence (DNA): TGTGCCAGCAGTGCCCGGGGGGCAGGGCCTGGGACTGAAGCTTTCTTT. This gives the protein CASSARGAGPGTEAFF.

The J gene is TRBJ1-3, the V gene TRBV10-3; TRBD1 might be the D (6 bases). This CDR3 is 13 amino acids long. Between the trimmed V and J ends, which lost 4 bases and 4 bases, there was a span of 8 bases. Germline V gene data show CDR1 as ENHRY and CDR2 as SYGVKD. The CDR3 bases are TGTGCCATCAGTGGCGGGACAGGAAACACCATATATTTT. It specifies CAISGGTGNTIYF.

V usage is TRBV15 and J usage is TRBJ1-4; 7 nucleotides agree with TRBD1. Trimming took 2 bases from V and 3 from J; bases not matched to a gene: 12. The CDR3 sequence is 18 residues long. The germline gives CDR1 LNHNV, CDR2 YYDKDF (reference sequence). DNA for the CDR3: TGTGCCACCAGCAGACTTAAAGGAGGGACAGCTCCTAATGAAAAACTGTTTTTT. Encoded protein: CATSRLKGGTAPNEKLFF.